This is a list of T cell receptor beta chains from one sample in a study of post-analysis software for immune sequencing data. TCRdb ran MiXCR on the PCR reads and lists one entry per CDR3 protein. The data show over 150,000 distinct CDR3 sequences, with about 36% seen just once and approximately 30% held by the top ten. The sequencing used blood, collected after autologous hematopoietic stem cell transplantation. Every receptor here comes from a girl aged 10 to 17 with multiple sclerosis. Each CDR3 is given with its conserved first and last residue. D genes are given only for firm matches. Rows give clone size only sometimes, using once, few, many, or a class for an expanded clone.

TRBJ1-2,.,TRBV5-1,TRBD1,TGCGCCAGCGTGGGACAGAACTATGGCTACACCTTC,CASVGQNYGYTF
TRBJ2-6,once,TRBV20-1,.,TGCAGTGCCATCAACCGGGGAGTCCTGACTTTC,CSAINRGVLTF
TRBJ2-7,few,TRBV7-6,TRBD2,TGTGCCAGCAGCTCGACGACTAGCGGGGAAACCTACGAGCAGTACTTC,CASSSTTSGETYEQYF
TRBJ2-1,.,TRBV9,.,TGTGCCAGCAGCGGGGGACACGGGACCTACGATGAGCAGTTCTTC,CASSGGHGTYDEQFF
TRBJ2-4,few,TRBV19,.,TGTGCCAGTAGGACGGACTGGGCCTCCAAAAACATTCAGTACTTC,CASRTDWASKNIQYF
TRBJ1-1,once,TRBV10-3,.,TGTGCCATCGGGGGGGTGAACACTGAAGCTTTCTTT,CAIGGVNTEAFF
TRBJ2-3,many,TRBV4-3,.,TGCGCCAGCAGCCAAGAAGTAATCACAGATACGCAGTATTTT,CASSQEVITDTQYF
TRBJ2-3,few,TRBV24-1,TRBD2,TGTGCCACCAGTGGACGTGGTGCGGGAGGGGGGAGAGATACGCAGTATTTT,CATSGRGAGGGRDTQYF
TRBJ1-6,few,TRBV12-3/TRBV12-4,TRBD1,TGTGCCAGCAGTTCCAGACAGGGGGGATCACCCCTCCACTTT,CASSSRQGGSPLHF
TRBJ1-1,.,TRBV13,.,TGTGCCAGCAGCCCCAGCCCGAACACTGAAGCTTTCTTT,CASSPSPNTEAFF
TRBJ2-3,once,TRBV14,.,TGTGCCAGCAGCCAAAGGGAGTTCACAGATACGCAGTATTTT,CASSQREFTDTQYF